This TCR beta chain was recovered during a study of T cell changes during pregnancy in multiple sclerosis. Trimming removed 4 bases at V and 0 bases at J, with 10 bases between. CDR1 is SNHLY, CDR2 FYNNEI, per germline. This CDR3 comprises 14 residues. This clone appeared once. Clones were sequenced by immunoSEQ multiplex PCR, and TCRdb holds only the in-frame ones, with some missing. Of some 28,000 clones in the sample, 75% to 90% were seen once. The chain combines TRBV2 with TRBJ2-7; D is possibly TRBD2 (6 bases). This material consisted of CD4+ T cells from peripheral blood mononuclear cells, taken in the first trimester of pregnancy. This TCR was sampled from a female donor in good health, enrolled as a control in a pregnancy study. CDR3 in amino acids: CASSVGTSSYEQYF. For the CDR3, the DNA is TGTGCCAGCAGTGTGGGGACTTCCTCCTACGAGCAGTACTTC.